The next 16 T cell receptor beta chains were all read from a single sample in a study of T cells expressing NK-cell markers. With the 5' RACE reads reprocessed, TCRdb shows one record per CDR3 protein and no DNA. The table lists around 180,000 distinct CDR3 sequences. Sequenced: blood T cells: a sorted CD56 or NKG2C T cell subset, CD4+ or CD8+ T cells, or bulk PBMC T cells (not recorded which). These TCRs come from a man aged 18-75 years in good health.

The chain joins TRBV2 to TRBJ1-4; the TCRdb call, TRBD1, lacks DNA for checking. CDR1 is SNHLY and CDR2 is FYNNEI in the germline V gene. This CDR3 is 12 amino acids long. The CDR3 here is CASTDSRGKLFF.

V is TRBV20-1 and J is TRBJ2-7. From germline, CDR1 is DFQATT and CDR2 SNEGSKA (reference sequence). The CDR3 is made up of 14 amino acids. The CDR3 spells CSARDTGKTYEQYF.

The chain employs TRBV28 and TRBJ2-7; the D gene TCRdb calls, TRBD1, cannot be checked with no DNA. The CDR3 is 15 amino acids. Germline V CDR1 and CDR2: MDHEN, SYDVKM. CDR3 region: CASSPRQGIIYEQYF.

CDR3 sequence reads: CSAEAGRGYAEQYF. V gene TRBV20-1 combines with J gene TRBJ2-7; TCRdb names TRBD2, which stays unverified in the absence of DNA. From germline, CDR1 is DFQATT and CDR2 SNEGSKA (reference sequence). The CDR3 extends over 14 amino acids.

The CDR3 spells CASSHAGTGIDGYTF. The chain is built from TRBV13 and TRBJ1-2; TCRdb indicates TRBD1, and absent DNA this call remains unverified. The CDR3 sequence is 15 residues long. Per the germline V gene, CDR1 is PRHDT and CDR2 is FYEKMQ (reference sequence).

The chain joins TRBV20-1 to TRBJ1-2. Germline CDR1 is DFQATT and CDR2 is SNEGSKA (reference sequence). CDR3 length equals 14 residues. The CDR3 is CSVKSHRESYGYTF.

The rearrangement uses TRBV28 and TRBJ2-1; absent DNA, TCRdb's TRBD1 call cannot be checked. CDR3 size: 15 residues. Germline V lookup: CDR1 MDHEN, CDR2 SYDVKM. The CDR3 sequence: CASTPLGLQYNEQFF.

The rearrangement uses TRBV5-6 and TRBJ2-3; the D call from TCRdb, TRBD2, cannot be confirmed without DNA. Germline CDR1 reads SGHDT; CDR2 reads YYEEEE. The CDR3 contains 15 residues. CDR3 residues: CASSLSGDHTDTQYF.

The chain combines TRBV13 with TRBJ2-7; no DNA is available, so the TRBD1 call from TCRdb remains unchecked. The CDR3 extends over 15 amino acids. Germline V CDR1 and CDR2: PRHDT, FYEKMQ (reference sequence). CDR3 residues: CASSPPRARFDEQYF.

V is TRBV12-3 or TRBV12-4 and J is TRBJ2-3; TCRdb selects TRBD2, and the lack of DNA leaves this call unchecked. The CDR3 is made up of 20 amino acids. The CDR3 loop is CASSLGAGLAGLMSTDTQYF.

The J gene is TRBJ2-3, the V gene TRBV3-1; TCRdb calls TRBD1, which cannot be checked without DNA. This CDR3 contains 14 residues. Germline CDR1 and CDR2: LGHDT and YNNKEL (reference sequence). The CDR3 loop is CASSSRTGPDTQYF.

This sequence joins TRBV20-1 and TRBJ1-1; TCRdb returns TRBD1, unconfirmable since there is no DNA. CDR1 and CDR2 from the germline V gene are DFQATT and SNEGSKA (reference sequence). The CDR3 consists of 14 residues. Here the CDR3 reads CSAKTDRGVTEAFF.

The chain couples TRBV11-1 to TRBJ2-7. Per the germline V gene, CDR1 is SGHAT and CDR2 is FQDESV (reference sequence). The CDR3 totals 14 residues. This CDR3 is CASTPFGESYEQYF.

CDR3 protein: CASSQAKIGDLYGYTF. The chain uses TRBV14 and TRBJ1-2; TCRdb's D call of TRBD1 is untestable without DNA. From germline, CDR1 is SGHDN and CDR2 FVKESK. The CDR3 sequence is 16 residues long.

This chain connects TRBV20-1 to TRBJ1-4; TCRdb names TRBD1, which stays unverified in the absence of DNA. The germline V gene encodes CDR1 DFQATT and CDR2 SNEGSKA (reference sequence). The CDR3 has 15 amino acids. Here the CDR3 reads CSARDGTLIVEKLFF.

J is TRBJ1-2 and V is TRBV6-2 or TRBV6-3. CDR3 length: 15 amino acids. Germline assignment: CDR1 MNHEY and CDR2 SVGEGT. CDR3 protein: CASRGISSDNYGYTF.